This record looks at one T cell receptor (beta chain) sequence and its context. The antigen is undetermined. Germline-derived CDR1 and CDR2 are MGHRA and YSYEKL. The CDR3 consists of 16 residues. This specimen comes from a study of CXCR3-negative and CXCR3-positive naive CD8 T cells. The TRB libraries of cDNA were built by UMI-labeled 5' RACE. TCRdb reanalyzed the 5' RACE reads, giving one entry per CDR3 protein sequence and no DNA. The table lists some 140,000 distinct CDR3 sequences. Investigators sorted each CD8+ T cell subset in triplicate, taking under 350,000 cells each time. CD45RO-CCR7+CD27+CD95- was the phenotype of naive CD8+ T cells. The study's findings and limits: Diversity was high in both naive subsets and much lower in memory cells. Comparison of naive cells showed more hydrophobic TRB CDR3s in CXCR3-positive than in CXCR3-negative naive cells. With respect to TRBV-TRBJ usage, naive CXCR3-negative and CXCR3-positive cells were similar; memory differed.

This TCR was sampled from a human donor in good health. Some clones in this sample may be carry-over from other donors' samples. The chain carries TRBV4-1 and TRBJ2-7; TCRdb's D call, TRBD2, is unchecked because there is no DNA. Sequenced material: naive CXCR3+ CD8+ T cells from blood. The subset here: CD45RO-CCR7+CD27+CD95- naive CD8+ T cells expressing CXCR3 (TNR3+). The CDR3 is CASSQEWTSGTYEQYF.